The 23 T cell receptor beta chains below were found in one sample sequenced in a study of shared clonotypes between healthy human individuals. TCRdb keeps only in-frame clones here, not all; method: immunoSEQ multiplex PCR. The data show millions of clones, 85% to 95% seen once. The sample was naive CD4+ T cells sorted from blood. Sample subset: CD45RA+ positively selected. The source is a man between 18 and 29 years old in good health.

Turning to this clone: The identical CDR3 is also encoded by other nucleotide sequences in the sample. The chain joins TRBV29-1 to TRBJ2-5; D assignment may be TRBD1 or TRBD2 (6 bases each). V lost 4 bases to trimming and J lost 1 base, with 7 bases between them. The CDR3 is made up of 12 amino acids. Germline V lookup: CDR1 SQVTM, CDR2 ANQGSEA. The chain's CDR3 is CSVGGAQETQYF. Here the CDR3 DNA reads TGCAGCGTTGGGGGGGCCCAAGAGACCCAGTACTTC.

CDR3 sequence reads: CASSYLTVGVDSPLHF. In DNA, the CDR3 is TGTGCCAGCAGTTATTTAACGGTTGGAGTGGATTCACCCCTCCACTTT. The chain recombines TRBV6-5 with TRBJ1-6; D is ambiguous. Trimming took 3 bases from V and 8 from J, leaving 17 bases between them. Germline CDR1 reads MNHEY; CDR2 reads SVGAGI. The CDR3 has 16 amino acids.

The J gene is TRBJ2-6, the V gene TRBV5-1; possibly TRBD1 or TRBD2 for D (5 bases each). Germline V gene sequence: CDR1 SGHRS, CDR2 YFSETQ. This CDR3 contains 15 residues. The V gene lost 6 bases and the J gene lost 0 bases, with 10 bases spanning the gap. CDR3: CASTEGPSGANVLTF. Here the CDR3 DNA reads TGCGCCAGCACCGAGGGACCCTCTGGGGCCAACGTCCTGACTTTC.

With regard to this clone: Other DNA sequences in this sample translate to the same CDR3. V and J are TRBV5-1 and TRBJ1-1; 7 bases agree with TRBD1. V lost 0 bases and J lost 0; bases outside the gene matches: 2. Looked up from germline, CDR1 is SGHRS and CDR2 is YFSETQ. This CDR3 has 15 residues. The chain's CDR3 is CASSLVGTVNTEAFF. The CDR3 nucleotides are TGCGCCAGCAGCTTGGTAGGGACAGTGAACACTGAAGCTTTCTTT.

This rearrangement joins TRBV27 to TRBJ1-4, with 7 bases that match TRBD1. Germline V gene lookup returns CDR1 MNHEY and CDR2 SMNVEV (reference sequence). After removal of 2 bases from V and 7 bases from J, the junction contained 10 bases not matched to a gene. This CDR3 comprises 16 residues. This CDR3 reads CASSLRSTAGGEKLFF. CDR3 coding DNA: TGTGCCAGCAGTTTACGGTCTACGGCAGGGGGTGAAAAACTGTTTTTT.

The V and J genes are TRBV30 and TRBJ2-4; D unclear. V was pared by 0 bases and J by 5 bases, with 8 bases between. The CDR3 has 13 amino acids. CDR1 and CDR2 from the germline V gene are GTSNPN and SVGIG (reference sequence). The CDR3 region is CAWSVGVENIQYF. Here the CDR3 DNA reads TGTGCCTGGAGTGTAGGTGTTGAAAACATTCAGTACTTC.

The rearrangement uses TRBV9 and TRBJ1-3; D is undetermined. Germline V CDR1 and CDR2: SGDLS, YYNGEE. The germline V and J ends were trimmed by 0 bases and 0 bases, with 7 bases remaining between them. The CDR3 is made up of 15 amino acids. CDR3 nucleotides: TGTGCCAGCAGCGTAGGACACCTCTCTGGAAACACCATATATTTT. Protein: CASSVGHLSGNTIYF. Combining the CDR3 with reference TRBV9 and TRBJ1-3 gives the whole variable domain DSGVTQTPKHLITATGQRVTLRCSPRSGDLSVYWYQQSLDQGLQFLIQYYNGEERAKGNILERFSAQQFPDLHSELNLSSLELGDSALYFCASSVGHLSGNTIYFGEGSWLTVV.

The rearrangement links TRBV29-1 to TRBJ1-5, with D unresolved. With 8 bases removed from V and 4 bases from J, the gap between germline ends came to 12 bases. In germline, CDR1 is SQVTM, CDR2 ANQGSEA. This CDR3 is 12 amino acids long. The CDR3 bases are TGCAGCCCCGGGTCGCCAAATCAGCCCCAGCATTTT. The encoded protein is CSPGSPNQPQHF.

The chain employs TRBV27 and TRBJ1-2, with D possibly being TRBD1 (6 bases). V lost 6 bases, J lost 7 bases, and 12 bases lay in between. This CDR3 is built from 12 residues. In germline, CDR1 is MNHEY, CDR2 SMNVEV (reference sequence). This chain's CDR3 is CASRGLGGGYTF. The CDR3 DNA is TGTGCCAGCAGGGGACTAGGGGGTGGCTACACCTTC.

For the CDR3, the DNA is TGCGCCAGCCGTTCCTCGCGGAGAAACCAAGAGACCCAGTACTTC. It codes for CASRSSRRNQETQYF. The V call is TRBV5-1, the J call TRBJ2-5; D is undetermined. The CDR3 consists of 15 residues. V was pared by 7 bases and J by 0 bases, with 16 bases between. CDR1 and CDR2 from the germline V gene are SGHRS and YFSETQ. Filled out from reference TRBV5-1 and TRBJ2-5, the complete variable domain reads KAGVTQTPRYLIKTRGQQVTLSCSPISGHRSVSWYQQTPGQGLQFLFEYFSETQRNKGNFPGRFSGRQFSNSRSEMNVSTLELGDSALYLCASRSSRRNQETQYFGPGTRLLVL.

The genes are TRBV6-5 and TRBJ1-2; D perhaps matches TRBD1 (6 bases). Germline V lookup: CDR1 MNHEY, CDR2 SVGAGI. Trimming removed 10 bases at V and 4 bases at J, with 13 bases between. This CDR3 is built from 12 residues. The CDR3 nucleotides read TGTGCCATCTTCAGGGGTGGCTATGGCTACACCTTC. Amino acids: CAIFRGGYGYTF.

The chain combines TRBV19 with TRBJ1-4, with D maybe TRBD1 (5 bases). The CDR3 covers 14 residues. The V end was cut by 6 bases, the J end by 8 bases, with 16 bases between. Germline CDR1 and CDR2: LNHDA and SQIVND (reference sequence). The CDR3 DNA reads TGTGCCAGTAGCGATCGGGGGTCCCAAGAAAAACTGTTTTTT. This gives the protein CASSDRGSQEKLFF. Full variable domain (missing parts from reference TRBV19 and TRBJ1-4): DGGITQSPKYLFRKEGQNVTLSCEQNLNHDAMYWYRQDPGQGLRLIYYSQIVNDFQKGDIAEGYSVSREKKESFPLTVTSAQKNPTAFYLCASSDRGSQEKLFFGSGTQLSVL.

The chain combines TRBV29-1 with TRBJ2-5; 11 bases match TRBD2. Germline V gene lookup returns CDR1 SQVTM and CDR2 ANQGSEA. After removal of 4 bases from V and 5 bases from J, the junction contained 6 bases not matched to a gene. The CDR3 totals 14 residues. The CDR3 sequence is CSVVPASGGETQYF. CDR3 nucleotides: TGCAGCGTTGTTCCGGCTAGCGGGGGGGAGACCCAGTACTTC.

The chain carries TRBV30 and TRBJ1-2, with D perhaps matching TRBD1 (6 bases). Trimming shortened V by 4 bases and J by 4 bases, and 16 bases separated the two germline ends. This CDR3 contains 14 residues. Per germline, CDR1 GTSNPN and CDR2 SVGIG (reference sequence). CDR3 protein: CAWKLGAQGYGYTF. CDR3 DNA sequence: TGTGCCTGGAAATTGGGGGCGCAGGGCTATGGCTACACCTTC.

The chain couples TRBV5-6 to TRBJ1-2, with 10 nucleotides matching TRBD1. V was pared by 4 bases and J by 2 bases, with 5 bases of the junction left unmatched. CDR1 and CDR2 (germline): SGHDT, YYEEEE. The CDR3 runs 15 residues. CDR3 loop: CASSRDRGANYGYTF. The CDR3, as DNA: TGTGCCAGCAGCCGGGACAGGGGAGCGAACTATGGCTACACCTTC.

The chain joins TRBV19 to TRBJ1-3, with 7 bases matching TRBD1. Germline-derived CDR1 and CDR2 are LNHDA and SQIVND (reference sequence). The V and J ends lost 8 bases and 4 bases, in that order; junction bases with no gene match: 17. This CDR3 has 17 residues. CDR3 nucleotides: TGTGCCAGTGCACTGCCGACAGGGCAACTTGCAGGAAACACCATATATTTT. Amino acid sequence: CASALPTGQLAGNTIYF.

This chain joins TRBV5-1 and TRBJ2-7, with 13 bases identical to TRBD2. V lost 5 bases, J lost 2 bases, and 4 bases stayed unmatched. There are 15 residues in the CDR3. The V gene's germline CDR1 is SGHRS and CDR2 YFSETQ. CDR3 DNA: TGCGCCAGCAGTCGGACTAGCGGGAGTGCCTACGAGCAGTACTTC. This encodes CASSRTSGSAYEQYF.

CDR3 amino acids: CASSLVAGDGETQYF. The CDR3 coding sequence is TGTGCCAGCAGCTTAGTTGCGGGGGACGGGGAGACCCAGTACTTC. This chain links TRBV7-9 with TRBJ2-5, with 7 nucleotides matching TRBD2. The CDR3 runs to 15 residues. Trimming cost V 1 base and J 5 bases; bases outside gene matches: 7. The V gene's germline CDR1 is SEHNR and CDR2 FQNEAQ (reference sequence).

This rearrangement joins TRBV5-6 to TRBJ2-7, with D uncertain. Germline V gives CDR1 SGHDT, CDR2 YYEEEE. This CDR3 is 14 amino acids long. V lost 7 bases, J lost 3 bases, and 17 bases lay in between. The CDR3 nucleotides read TGTGCCAGCCACCGGCAGGAAAATTACTACGAGCAGTACTTC. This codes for CASHRQENYYEQYF.

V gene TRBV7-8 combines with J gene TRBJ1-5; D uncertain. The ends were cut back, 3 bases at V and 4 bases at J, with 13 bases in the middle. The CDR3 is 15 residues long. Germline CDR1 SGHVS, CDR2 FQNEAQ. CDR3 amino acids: CASSFGDLLNQPQHF. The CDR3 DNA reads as TGTGCCAGCAGCTTTGGAGACCTGTTGAATCAGCCCCAGCATTTT.

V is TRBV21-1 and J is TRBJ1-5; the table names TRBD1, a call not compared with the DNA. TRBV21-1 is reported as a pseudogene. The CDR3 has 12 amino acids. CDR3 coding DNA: TGTGCCAGCCGACAACGTAATCAGCCCCAGCATTTT. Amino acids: CASRQRNQPQHF.

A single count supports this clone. The DNA for the CDR3 is TGTGCCAGCAGTGAGATGGGCTTGGGTAATGAAAAACTGTTTTTT. Its protein product is CASSEMGLGNEKLFF. The J gene is TRBJ1-4, the V gene TRBV6-1; the D is unclear. V lost 3 bases, J lost 4 bases, and 12 bases lay in between. Germline CDR1 and CDR2: MNHNS and SASEGT. The CDR3 has 15 residues.

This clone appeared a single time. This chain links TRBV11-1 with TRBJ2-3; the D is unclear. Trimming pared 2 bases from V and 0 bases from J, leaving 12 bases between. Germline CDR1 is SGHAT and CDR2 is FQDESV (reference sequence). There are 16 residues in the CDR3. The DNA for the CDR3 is TGTGCCAGCAGCTTATTTTCGAGCGCTAGCACAGATACGCAGTATTTT. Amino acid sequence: CASSLFSSASTDTQYF.